Detailed here is one TCR beta chain. Antigen unknown. At one end the junction does not follow the germline gene, possibly because of a read error. Vbeta (60) and Jbeta (13) primers were used in the PCR. Repertoires were generated with immunoSEQ multiplex PCR, while TCRdb's copy carries only in-frame clones and drops some. The table includes roughly 100,000 clones, less than 85% detected once. Germline V CDR1 and CDR2: SGHTA, FQGNSA. The length of the CDR3 is 16 residues. This record comes from a study of cytomegalovirus exposure and HLA in healthy donors. Study results and limitations: The study reported that TCR beta sequences accurately predicted HLA-A and HLA-B alleles in most subjects. An analysis that came later showed most CMV-associated TCR beta chains appearing HLA-restricted.

V usage is TRBV7-2 and J usage is TRBJ2-6; 11 bases align to TRBD2. The sample comprised PBMCs. This TCR was recovered from a man between 35 and 55 years old in good health and CMV-seropositive. The CDR3 region is CASSSGLAGGANGLTF. The CDR3, as DNA: TGTGCCAGCAGTTCCGGACTAGCGGGCGGGGCCAACGGCCTGACTTTC.